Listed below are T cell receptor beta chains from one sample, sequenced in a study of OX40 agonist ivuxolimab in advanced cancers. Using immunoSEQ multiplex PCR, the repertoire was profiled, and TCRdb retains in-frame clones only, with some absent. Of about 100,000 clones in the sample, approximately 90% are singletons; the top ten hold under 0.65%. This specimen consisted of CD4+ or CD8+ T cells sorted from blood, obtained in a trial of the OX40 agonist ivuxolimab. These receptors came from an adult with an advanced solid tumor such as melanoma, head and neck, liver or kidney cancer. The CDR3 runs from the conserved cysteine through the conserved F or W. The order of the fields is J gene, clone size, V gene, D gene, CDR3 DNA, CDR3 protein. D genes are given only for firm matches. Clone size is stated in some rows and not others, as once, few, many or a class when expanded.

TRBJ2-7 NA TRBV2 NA TGTGCCAGCAGGGTGGACAGCTGGAGCTCCTACGAGCAGTACTTC CASRVDSWSSYEQYF
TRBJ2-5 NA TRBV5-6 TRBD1 TGTGCCAGCAGGCTTAGAGGGACAGGGGGCGGACGAGAGACCCAGTACTTC CASRLRGTGGGRETQYF
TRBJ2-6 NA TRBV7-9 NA TGTGCCAGCAGCATAGGACAGATCTCTGGGGCCAACGTCCTGACTTTC CASSIGQISGANVLTF
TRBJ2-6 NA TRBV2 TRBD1 TGTGCCAGCAGCCCCGGGACAGGGAACTCTGGGGCCAACGTCCTGACTTTC CASSPGTGNSGANVLTF
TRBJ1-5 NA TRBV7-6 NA TGTGCCAGCAGTTTAGAAGAGTCTGGCAATCAGCCCCAGCATTTT CASSLEESGNQPQHF
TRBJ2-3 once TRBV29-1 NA TGCAGCGTTGGCGAGGGATCAGGAGATACGCAGTATTTT CSVGEGSGDTQYF
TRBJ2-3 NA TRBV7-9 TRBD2 TGTGCCAGCAGCTTATTGGTTGGTAGCGGGACAGATACGCAGTATTTT CASSLLVGSGTDTQYF
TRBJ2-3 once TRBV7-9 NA TGTGCCAGCAGCTTGGGTGGCACAGATACGCAGTATTTT CASSLGGTDTQYF
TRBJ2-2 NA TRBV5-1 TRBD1 TGCGCCAGCAGCTCCGGGACAGGGGACACCGGGGAGCTGTTTTTT CASSSGTGDTGELFF
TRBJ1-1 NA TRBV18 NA TGTGCCAGCTCACAGGGGTCGGACACTGAAGCTTTCTTT CASSQGSDTEAFF
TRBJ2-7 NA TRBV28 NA TGTGCCAGCAGTCTCAACATGTACGAGCAGTACTTC CASSLNMYEQYF
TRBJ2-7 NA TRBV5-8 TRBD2 TGTGCCAGCAGCCCAGGACTAGCGGGGACTGAGGAGCAGTACTTC CASSPGLAGTEEQYF
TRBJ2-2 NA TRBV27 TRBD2 TGTGCCAGCAAGCGGGAGGTTCACGGGGAGCTGTTTTTT CASKREVHGELFF
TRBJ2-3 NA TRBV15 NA TGTGCCACCAGCAGAGATTTAGGGCCAGATACGCAGTATTTT CATSRDLGPDTQYF
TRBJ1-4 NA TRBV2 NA TGTGCCAGCAGAGGGGACTTTGAAAAACTGTTTTTT CASRGDFEKLFF
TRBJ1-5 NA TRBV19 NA TGTGCCAGTTTCATTGGGAGAGGGATTAATCAGCCCCAGCATTTT CASFIGRGINQPQHF
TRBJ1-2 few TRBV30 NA TGTGCCTGGAGTGTACTGTATGGCTACACCTTC CAWSVLYGYTF
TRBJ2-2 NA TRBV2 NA TGTGCCAGCAGTTCTACTGTGACCGGGGAGCTGTTTTTT CASSSTVTGELFF
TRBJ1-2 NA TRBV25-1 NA TGTGCCAGCAGTGCCCGATGGGGCTATGGCTACACCTTC CASSARWGYGYTF
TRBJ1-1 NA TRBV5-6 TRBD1 TGTGCCAGCAGCCTATTAACAGGGGGGATCACAAACACTGAAGCTTTCTTT CASSLLTGGITNTEAFF
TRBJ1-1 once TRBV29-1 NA TGCAGCGTTGAAGGTACTACAGGGAAGAACACTGAAGCTTTCTTT CSVEGTTGKNTEAFF
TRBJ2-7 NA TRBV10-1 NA TGCGCCAGCAGTGAGTCAGGCCGGGCGGAGCAGTACTTC CASSESGRAEQYF
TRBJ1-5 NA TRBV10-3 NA TGTGCCATCAGTCCAACCCAGGTTAGCAATCAGCCCCAGCATTTT CAISPTQVSNQPQHF
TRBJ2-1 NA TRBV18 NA TGTGCCAGCTCACGCAACTCCTACAATGAGCAGTTCTTC CASSRNSYNEQFF
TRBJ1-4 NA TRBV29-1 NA TGCAGCGTGAGAGGGACAAAAGTAACTAATGAAAAACTGTTTTTT CSVRGTKVTNEKLFF
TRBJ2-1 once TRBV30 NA TGTGCCTGGAGTAGGAGGCTCTACAATGAGCAGTTCTTC CAWSRRLYNEQFF
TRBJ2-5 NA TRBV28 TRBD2 TGTGCCAGCAGACCCCTAGCGGCCCAAGAGACCCAGTACTTC CASRPLAAQETQYF
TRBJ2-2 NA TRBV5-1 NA TGCGCCAGCAGCTTGGCGGTCACGAACACCGGGGAGCTGTTTTTT CASSLAVTNTGELFF
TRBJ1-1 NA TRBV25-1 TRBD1 TGTGCCAGCAGTGACCACTCAGGGGGCACTGAAGCTTTCTTT CASSDHSGGTEAFF
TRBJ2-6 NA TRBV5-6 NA TGTGCCAGCAGCTTGCCAGGGGCGATCTCTGGGGCCAACGTCCTGACTTTC CASSLPGAISGANVLTF
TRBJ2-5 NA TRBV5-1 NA TGCGCCAGCAGCATAAGCCCTCAAGAGACCCAGTACTTC CASSISPQETQYF
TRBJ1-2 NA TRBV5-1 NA TGCGCCAGCAGCTTGTTGGACGGGGTGGAGGGCTACACCTTC CASSLLDGVEGYTF
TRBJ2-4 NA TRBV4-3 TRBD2 TGCGCCAGCAGCTATAGCGGGAGAGGGGCCAAAAACATTCAGTACTTC CASSYSGRGAKNIQYF
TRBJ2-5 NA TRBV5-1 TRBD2 TGCGCCAGCGTACCGTTAGCGGGAGTTAGGGAGACCCAGTACTTC CASVPLAGVRETQYF
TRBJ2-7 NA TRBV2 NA TGTGCCAGCAGGAACCGAGAGGGACACCACGAGCAGTACTTC CASRNREGHHEQYF
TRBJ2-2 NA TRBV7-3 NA TGTGCCAGCACCAATAGCGGAACCGGGGAGCTGTTTTTT CASTNSGTGELFF
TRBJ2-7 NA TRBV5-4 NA TGTGCCAGCAGCTTGAGGCAGGACTACGAGCAGTACTTC CASSLRQDYEQYF
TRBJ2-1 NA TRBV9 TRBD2 TGTGCCAGCAGCGTTGGTACCGGGACTAGCCTCGATGAGCAGTTCTTC CASSVGTGTSLDEQFF
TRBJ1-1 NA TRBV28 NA TGTGCCAGCAGTTTAAACGGGGTTCCCACTGAAGCTTTCTTT CASSLNGVPTEAFF
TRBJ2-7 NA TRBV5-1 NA TGCGCCAGCAGCCCGCACCAGGGGGAGGACGAGCAGTACTTC CASSPHQGEDEQYF